What follows are 31 T cell receptor beta chains derived from one specimen sequenced in a study of CD8 T cells in ankylosing spondylitis. MiXCR was run by TCRdb on the 5' RACE reads, yielding one entry per CDR3 protein. The sample holds 130,000 or so distinct CDR3 sequences; around 7% are singletons and the top ten take 9% to 15%. Sequencing was performed on blood, either unsorted or a sorted T cell fraction (not recorded which). Source of these receptors: a male donor with ankylosing spondylitis or in good health (not recorded which).

The sample holds many counts of this clonotype. The chain joins TRBV20-1 to TRBJ2-1; the D is unclear. The V gene's germline CDR1 is DFQATT and CDR2 SNEGSKA (reference sequence). Deletions cut 3 bases from V and 4 bases from J, with 1 base between. This CDR3 contains 10 residues. This CDR3 reads CSASYNEQFF. The CDR3 region has the DNA TGCAGTGCTAGTTACAATGAGCAGTTCTTC.

This clonotype was recorded many times. This chain uses TRBV12-3 or TRBV12-4 with TRBJ1-1, with D uncertain. The CDR3 is made up of 13 amino acids. V shed 11 bases and J shed 3 bases, with 16 bases lying between them. CDR3 DNA: TGTGCCTCAGCCGGGCAGGTCGACACTGAAGCTTTCTTT. It codes for CASAGQVDTEAFF.

The table lists this clonotype with many counts. The V and J genes are TRBV29-1 and TRBJ2-1; D ambiguous. The V gene's germline CDR1 is SQVTM and CDR2 ANQGSEA. V lost 7 bases and J lost 2, with 21 bases in between. CDR3 length: 16 amino acids. The CDR3 DNA is TGCAGCGCTCGCGGCGCTTGGAGCTGGGCCTACAATGAGCAGTTCTTC. Translated, it gives CSARGAWSWAYNEQFF.

There are many counts of this clonotype. The chain is built from TRBV5-1 and TRBJ2-5; 9 bases line up with TRBD2. The V gene's germline CDR1 is SGHRS and CDR2 YFSETQ. The CDR3 runs to 16 residues. V shed 1 base and J 2 bases; nucleotides not matched to a gene: 6. CDR3 sequence: CASSLPPSGDQETQYF. CDR3 nucleotides: TGCGCCAGCAGCTTGCCCCCTAGCGGGGATCAAGAGACCCAGTACTTC. Full variable domain (rest looked up from reference TRBV5-1 and TRBJ2-5): KAGVTQTPRYLIKTRGQQVTLSCSPISGHRSVSWYQQTPGQGLQFLFEYFSETQRNKGNFPGRFSGRQFSNSRSEMNVSTLELGDSALYLCASSLPPSGDQETQYFGPGTRLLVL.

This clonotype was seen at least ten times. This rearrangement joins TRBV7-9 to TRBJ1-2, with D possibly TRBD1 on 6 matching bases. V was cut by 6 bases and J by 8 bases, with 16 bases left in between. CDR1 and CDR2 (germline): SEHNR, FQNEAQ (reference sequence). The CDR3 sequence is 13 residues long. The CDR3 nucleotides read TGTGCCAGCAGACCAAACAGGGTTGGAGGCTACACCTTC. Protein product: CASRPNRVGGYTF.

This clonotype was observed many times. The chain is built from TRBV7-9 and TRBJ1-4, with TRBD1 matching over 8 bases. The trim removed 5 bases at V and 4 bases at J, leaving 6 bases unmatched. From germline, CDR1 is SEHNR and CDR2 FQNEAQ (reference sequence). The CDR3 has 15 amino acids. DNA for the CDR3: TGTGCCAGCAGCAGAGGACAGGGTAATAATGAAAAACTGTTTTTT. Translated: CASSRGQGNNEKLFF. The full variable domain, its missing parts supplied by reference TRBV7-9 and TRBJ1-4, is DTGVSQNPRHKITKRGQNVTFRCDPISEHNRLYWYRQTLGQGPEFLTYFQNEAQLEKSRLLSDRFSAERPKGSFSTLEIQRTEQGDSAMYLCASSRGQGNNEKLFFGSGTQLSVL.

This clonotype was counted many times. V usage is TRBV7-9 and J usage is TRBJ1-1; the D is unclear. The V gene's germline CDR1 is SEHNR and CDR2 FQNEAQ (reference sequence). V was clipped by 1 base and J by 0 bases, with 6 bases between them. This CDR3 has 14 amino acids. The CDR3 region has the DNA TGTGCCAGCAGCTTAGAAGGACTGAACACTGAAGCTTTCTTT. As protein: CASSLEGLNTEAFF.

This clonotype has a handful of counts. The junction does not match germline at one end; this may be a read error. This rearrangement joins TRBV20-1 to TRBJ2-7, with D perhaps assigned TRBD1 or TRBD2 (5 bases each). The CDR3 totals 12 residues. The germline gives CDR1 DFQATT, CDR2 SNEGSKA (reference sequence). DNA for the CDR3: TGCAGTACTAGACCCCAGGGCTACGAGCAGTACTTC. Its translation is CSTRPQGYEQYF.

This clonotype has at least ten counts. V gene TRBV18 combines with J gene TRBJ2-4, with 7 positions matching TRBD2. Germline CDR1 is KGHSH and CDR2 is LQKENI. V shed 3 bases and J 4 bases; nucleotides not matched to a gene: 3. The CDR3 runs to 14 residues. DNA of the CDR3: TGTGCCAGCTCACCGGCGGGGGAGAAAAACATTCAGTACTTC. It translates to CASSPAGEKNIQYF.

This clonotype was observed at least ten times. The genes are TRBV5-1 and TRBJ2-1, with a possible D match to TRBD1 (6 bases). The CDR3 is made up of 16 amino acids. Per the germline V gene, CDR1 is SGHRS and CDR2 is YFSETQ. V lost 3 bases, J lost 4 bases, and 17 bases lay in between. CDR3: CASSSGDIGMYNEQFF. DNA for the CDR3: TGCGCCAGCAGCTCTGGGGACATTGGCATGTACAATGAGCAGTTCTTC.

This clonotype was recorded at least ten times. The V call is TRBV5-1, the J call TRBJ1-6; D is unresolved. Trimming left V 3 bases short and J 5 bases short, with 15 bases between. This CDR3 comprises 16 residues. Germline CDR1 reads SGHRS; CDR2 reads YFSETQ. In DNA form, the CDR3 reads TGCGCCAGCAGCTGGTTCGGGGTGGGAGATAATTCACCCCTCCACTTT. It translates to CASSWFGVGDNSPLHF.

This clonotype came up many times. The CDR3 loop is CASSSNRNQPQHF. CDR3 nucleotides: TGTGCCAGCAGCTCCAATAGGAATCAGCCCCAGCATTTT. V and J are TRBV5-6 and TRBJ1-5; D uncertain. Trimming took off 3 bases at V and 4 bases at J, with 8 bases between the two ends. Looked up from germline, CDR1 is SGHDT and CDR2 is YYEEEE. This CDR3 region has 13 residues.

This clonotype was observed at least ten times. The chain couples TRBV5-1 to TRBJ2-3; TRBD2 aligns across 7 bases. The CDR3 contains 16 residues. The V gene's germline CDR1 is SGHRS and CDR2 YFSETQ. The ends lost 4 bases at V and 0 bases at J; junction bases unmatched: 8. The CDR3 loop is CASSPKGRESTDTQYF. The CDR3 DNA reads TGCGCCAGCAGCCCGAAGGGGCGGGAGAGCACAGATACGCAGTATTTT.

This clonotype was seen repeatedly, ten times or more. The chain has TRBV11-2 and TRBJ2-1; the D gene could be TRBD1 or TRBD2 (6 bases each). The CDR3 sequence is 15 residues long. CDR1 is SGHAT, CDR2 FQNNGV, per germline. V lost 2 bases and J lost 4, with 12 bases in between. The DNA for the CDR3 is TGTGCCAGCAGCTTACCGGGGGCCCTATACAATGAGCAGTTCTTC. As protein: CASSLPGALYNEQFF.

This clonotype was detected many times. The V call is TRBV29-1, the J call TRBJ2-7; D perhaps matches TRBD1 (5 bases). The CDR3 totals 12 residues. V was clipped by 5 bases and J by 4 bases, with 12 bases between them. Germline loops: CDR1 SQVTM, CDR2 ANQGSEA. In DNA, the CDR3 is TGCAGCGTTCGGAAAGGGGATTACGAGCAGTACTTC. As protein: CSVRKGDYEQYF.

This clonotype was observed a handful of times. This chain connects TRBV30 to TRBJ1-5, with 8 bases lining up with TRBD1. Germline loops: CDR1 GTSNPN, CDR2 SVGIG (reference sequence). With V trimmed by 0 bases and J by 6 bases, 7 bases remained unmatched. This CDR3 contains 15 residues. The CDR3 here is CAWSVGQGLGQPQHF. Written as DNA, the CDR3 is TGTGCCTGGAGTGTCGGACAGGGCTTGGGTCAGCCCCAGCATTTT.

This clonotype was detected ten times or more. The chain uses TRBV2 and TRBJ2-3, with D perhaps TRBD2 (6 bases). In germline, CDR1 is SNHLY, CDR2 FYNNEI. The CDR3 is 13 amino acids. Between the trimmed V and J ends, which lost 7 bases and 5 bases, there was a span of 13 bases. CDR3 sequence reads: CASKGRGGDTQYF. The CDR3 region has the DNA TGTGCCAGCAAGGGACGGGGAGGAGATACGCAGTATTTT.

This clonotype turned up a few times. This chain joins TRBV7-3 and TRBJ1-1; TRBD1 aligns across 8 bases. Germline V CDR1 and CDR2: SGHTA, FQGTGA. The CDR3 length is 14 residues. The trim removed 5 bases at V and 4 bases at J, leaving 6 bases unmatched. CDR3 loop: CASSPRQGSTEAFF. In nucleotides, the CDR3 is TGTGCCAGCAGCCCAAGACAGGGGTCCACTGAAGCTTTCTTT.

This clonotype was seen at least ten times. V usage is TRBV28 and J usage is TRBJ2-4; 7 nucleotides align to TRBD1. V lost 2 bases, J lost 7 bases, and 5 bases stayed unmatched. Looked up from germline, CDR1 is MDHEN and CDR2 is SYDVKM. The CDR3 totals 14 residues. CDR3 sequence reads: CASSLRQGLNIQYF. The DNA of the CDR3 is TGTGCCAGCAGTTTAAGACAGGGTCTGAACATTCAGTACTTC.

This clonotype was recorded many times. The chain combines TRBV20-1 with TRBJ1-2, with D unresolved. Germline assignment: CDR1 DFQATT and CDR2 SNEGSKA (reference sequence). Trimming took 1 base from V and 3 from J, leaving 9 bases between them. The CDR3 totals 13 residues. CDR3 residues: CSARAQSDYGYTF. The CDR3 DNA reads as TGCAGTGCTAGAGCTCAGAGTGACTATGGCTACACCTTC.

This clonotype occurred many times. This chain connects TRBV5-1 to TRBJ2-2, with D possibly being TRBD1 (5 bases). Trimming took 0 bases from V and 4 from J, leaving 16 bases between them. The CDR3 loop spans 17 amino acids. The germline gives CDR1 SGHRS, CDR2 YFSETQ. This chain's CDR3 is CASSLAMARGTTGELFF. In DNA form, the CDR3 reads TGCGCCAGCAGCTTGGCTATGGCTAGGGGAACCACCGGGGAGCTGTTTTTT.

At least ten counts were recorded for this clonotype. The J gene is TRBJ1-6, the V gene TRBV7-2; D gene uncertain. Germline V gene sequence: CDR1 SGHTA, CDR2 FQGNSA. Trimming took off 5 bases at V and 9 bases at J, with 17 bases between the two ends. This CDR3 has 15 residues. The chain's CDR3 is CASSPQRVDSSPLHF. CDR3 DNA: TGTGCCAGCAGCCCCCAGCGGGTCGACTCTTCACCCCTCCACTTT.

This clonotype was picked up many times. The chain has TRBV5-1 and TRBJ2-3; 7 nucleotides agree with TRBD2. The V gene's germline CDR1 is SGHRS and CDR2 YFSETQ. The CDR3 length is 15 residues. The junction had 5 bases not matched to a gene; V was cut back by 1 base and J by 3 bases. As DNA, the CDR3 is TGCGCCAGCAGCTTGCAGCCGGGAGGAACAGATACGCAGTATTTT. It is translated as CASSLQPGGTDTQYF.

Concerning this clonotype: One end of the junction does not line up with germline, which may come from a read error. The chain is built from TRBV18 and TRBJ2-7; 8 bases fit TRBD1. The length of the CDR3 is 15 residues. Germline CDR1 KGHSH, CDR2 LQKENI. The CDR3 bases are TGTGCCGGCTCACCGACCGGGACAGGAACCTACGAGCAGTACTTC. It translates to CAGSPTGTGTYEQYF.

Many counts were recorded for this clonotype. The chain joins TRBV18 to TRBJ2-1; D might be TRBD1 (5 bases). The germline V gene encodes CDR1 KGHSH and CDR2 LQKENI. The CDR3 covers 15 residues. V was trimmed by 2 bases and J by 6 bases, leaving 14 bases between them. CDR3 DNA: TGTGCCAGCTCACCAATACGAGGACAAGGCAATGAGCAGTTCTTC. Translation: CASSPIRGQGNEQFF. The whole variable domain, filled in from reference TRBV18 and TRBJ2-1, reads NAGVMQNPRHLVRRRGQEARLRCSPMKGHSHVYWYRQLPEEGLKFMVYLQKENIIDESGMPKERFSAEFPKEGPSILRIQQVVRGDSAAYFCASSPIRGQGNEQFFGPGTRLTVL.

This clonotype showed up many times. The chain uses TRBV4-3 and TRBJ2-3; 9 nucleotides line up with TRBD2. The germline V gene has CDR1 LGHNA and CDR2 YSLEER. This CDR3 is built from 13 residues. V lost 10 bases and J lost 4; bases outside the gene matches: 6. The CDR3 DNA follows: TGCGCCACCGGACTAGCGTTAGCAGATACGCAGTATTTT. Its translation: CATGLALADTQYF.

This clonotype was seen repeatedly, ten times or more. The J gene is TRBJ2-5, the V gene TRBV12-3 or TRBV12-4, with TRBD2 matching 14 bases. This CDR3 spans 16 amino acids. Trimming removed 4 bases from V and 4 bases from J; junction bases left unmatched: 5. CDR3 DNA: TGTGCCAGCAGTTCGGGACTAGCGGGGGTCCGAGAGACCCAGTACTTC. Translation gives CASSSGLAGVRETQYF.

In this sample, this clonotype turned up many times. V is TRBV4-2 and J is TRBJ1-3, with D perhaps TRBD1 (6 bases). This CDR3 contains 17 residues. V lost 0 bases to trimming and J lost 0 bases, with 12 bases between them. Germline CDR1 LGHNA, CDR2 YNFKEQ. In nucleotides, the CDR3 is TGTGCCAGCAGCCAAGAGGGGGCAGGCAGCTCTGGAAACACCATATATTTT. This sequence encodes CASSQEGAGSSGNTIYF.

The sample holds a few counts of this clonotype. The genes are TRBV30 and TRBJ1-1; D not resolved. The CDR3 contains 16 residues. V shed 3 bases and J shed 3 bases, with 20 bases lying between them. CDR1 and CDR2 (germline): GTSNPN, SVGIG (reference sequence). The chain's CDR3 is CAWRMLGRPIYTEAFF. DNA for the CDR3: TGTGCCTGGAGAATGCTCGGCAGACCGATCTACACTGAAGCTTTCTTT.

The chain uses TRBV2 and TRBJ2-7; 7 bases align to TRBD1. The CDR3 length is 16 residues. The V segment lost 2 bases and the J segment 0 bases; nucleotides outside the gene matches: 7. Germline assignment: CDR1 SNHLY and CDR2 FYNNEI. CDR3 sequence: CASSEFGTVISYEQYF. The CDR3 nucleotides are TGTGCCAGCAGTGAATTTGGGACAGTGATCTCCTACGAGCAGTACTTC.

This clonotype was seen many times. The chain has TRBV5-1 and TRBJ2-3; 7 nucleotides agree with TRBD1. Per the germline V gene, CDR1 is SGHRS and CDR2 is YFSETQ. V was pared by 0 bases and J by 0 bases, with 1 base of the junction left unmatched. This CDR3 is 15 amino acids long. CDR3: CASSLGGQSTDTQYF. CDR3 sequence (DNA): TGCGCCAGCAGCTTGGGGGGACAGAGCACAGATACGCAGTATTTT.